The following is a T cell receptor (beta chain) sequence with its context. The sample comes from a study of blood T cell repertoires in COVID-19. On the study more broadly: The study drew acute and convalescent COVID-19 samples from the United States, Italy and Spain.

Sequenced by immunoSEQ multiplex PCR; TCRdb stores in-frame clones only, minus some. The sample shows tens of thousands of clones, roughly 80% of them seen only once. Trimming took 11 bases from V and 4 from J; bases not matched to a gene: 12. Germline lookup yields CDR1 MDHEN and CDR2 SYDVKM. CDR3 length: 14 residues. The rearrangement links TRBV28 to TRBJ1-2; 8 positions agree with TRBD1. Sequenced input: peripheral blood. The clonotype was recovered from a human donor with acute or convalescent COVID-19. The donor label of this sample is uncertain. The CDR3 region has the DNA TGTGCCGGAGGGACAGGCCCTAAAACCTATGGCTACACCTTC. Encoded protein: CAGGTGPKTYGYTF.